This T cell receptor (beta chain) was found in a study of identical twins. CDR3 length equals 12 residues. Per the germline V gene, CDR1 is DFQATT and CDR2 is SNEGSKA (reference sequence). The ends lost 0 bases at V and 11 bases at J; junction bases unmatched: 3. TCRdb reprocessed the 5' RACE reads with MiXCR, giving one entry per CDR3 protein. The profile covers more than 200,000 distinct CDR3 sequences, with around 10% appearing a single time and 4.5% to 5.5% taken by the ten largest. This clonotype was observed many times. This clonotype originated in a woman aged 18-29 years in good health. Sample: memory (CD45RO+) T cells sorted from blood. The genes are TRBV20-1 and TRBJ2-7, with 11 nucleotides matching TRBD2. The CDR3 bases are TGCAGTGCTAGAGATAGCGGGAGGGCCGAGTACTTC. Translating gives CSARDSGRAEYF.